Following are 20 T cell receptor beta chains from one sample sequenced in a study of blood T cells in healthy people across ages (dated by TCRdb to 2013 to 2016). The library was obtained by 5' RACE. A second PCR of roughly 6 to 12 cycles was run with a J-beta primer mix and a sample-barcoded 5' primer. The public reads were run again by TCRdb, first through fastp at Q25 and then through MiXCR, and only productive beta chains were kept. Rows are combined by CDR3 protein, so each entry shows the most common genes and DNA. Present in this sample are 1.5 million to 2 million distinct CDR3 sequences, approximately 39% of which were seen just once. The ten largest clones add up to roughly 24% of the sample. Sequencing input: blood. These receptors were taken from a human donor in good health.

V usage is TRBV20-1 and J usage is TRBJ2-1; 7 bases match TRBD2. Germline V CDR1 and CDR2: DFQATT, SNEGSKA (reference sequence). The CDR3 has 15 residues. V dropped 0 bases and J dropped 6; count of bases not matched to a gene: 8. The CDR3 DNA reads TGCAGTGCTAGAGATCCCCAGCGGGGCTTCAATGAGCAGTTCTTC. Protein product: CSARDPQRGFNEQFF.

The table lists this clonotype with a few counts. The CDR3 bases are TGCGCCAGCAGCTTCGGGACAGACAAGATTGCTAGCACAGATACGCAGTATTTT. Protein product: CASSFGTDKIASTDTQYF. This chain uses TRBV5-1 with TRBJ2-3, with 7 bases matching TRBD1. Germline-derived CDR1 and CDR2 are SGHRS and YFSETQ. The length of the CDR3 is 18 residues. V was pared by 2 bases and J by 0 bases, with 12 bases of the junction left unmatched.

The CDR3 coding sequence is TGTGCCAGCAGCCAAGGGGTGGCGGACAGGAAAGAGACCCAGTACTTC. It codes for CASSQGVADRKETQYF. The genes are TRBV3-1 and TRBJ2-5; 7 bases are shared with TRBD1. This CDR3 contains 16 residues. J lost 3 bases, V lost 1 base, and 8 bases had no gene match. CDR1 and CDR2 from the germline V gene are LGHDT and YNNKEL (reference sequence).

A word on this clonotype: The conserved phenylalanine or tryptophan normally closing the CDR3 is absent here, so this likely arose from a read error. This rearrangement joins TRBV12-3 or TRBV12-4 to TRBJ1-4; the D is unclear. This CDR3 has 14 residues. Trimming pared 6 bases from V and 8 bases from J, leaving 16 bases between. The CDR3 protein is CASSGSGIREKLFV. The DNA of the CDR3 is TGTGCCAGCAGCGGAAGTGGGATACGAGAAAAACTGTTTGTT.

This clonotype showed up just a few times. This sequence joins TRBV7-9 and TRBJ1-2; D call uncertain. Trimming left V 5 bases short and J 7 bases short, with 20 bases between. This CDR3 region has 15 residues. Germline V gene sequence: CDR1 SEHNR, CDR2 FQNEAQ (reference sequence). The CDR3 protein is CASSPGQAYRSGYTF. The CDR3 nucleotides are TGTGCCAGCAGCCCGGGCCAGGCTTATCGTAGTGGCTACACCTTC.

As for this clonotype: Given a much more abundant clone one base away, this may be a read error. The rearrangement uses TRBV7-2 and TRBJ2-1; the D gene is possibly TRBD1 (5 bases). Germline V CDR1 and CDR2: SGHTA, FQGNSA. The CDR3 totals 13 residues. The CDR3 DNA follows: TGTGCCAGCAGCTTAGCGCCGGACAATGAGCGGTTCTTC. It encodes CASSLAPDNERFF.

V is TRBV7-3 and J is TRBJ2-1; 7 bases map to TRBD2. Germline CDR1 SGHTA, CDR2 FQGTGA. This CDR3 is 21 amino acids long. With V trimmed by 2 bases and J by 8 bases, 27 bases remained unmatched. The CDR3 region is CASSLGAGEDSLTSRGDEQFF. In nucleotides, the CDR3 is TGTGCCAGCAGCTTAGGGGCGGGGGAAGATAGCCTAACCTCCCGTGGGGATGAGCAGTTCTTC.

The chain combines TRBV27 with TRBJ2-3; D possibly corresponds to TRBD2 (5 bases). The CDR3 is 14 amino acids. Trimming pared 3 bases from V and 2 bases from J, leaving 9 bases between. The V gene's germline CDR1 is MNHEY and CDR2 SMNVEV (reference sequence). In DNA, the CDR3 is TGTGCCAGCAGTTTTTCTAGCTTCACAGATACGCAGTATTTT. Residues: CASSFSSFTDTQYF.

The chain couples TRBV6-2 or TRBV6-3 to TRBJ1-5, with TRBD1 matching over 8 bases. The CDR3 totals 17 residues. Losses at the gene ends were 2 bases for V and 4 bases for J; bases not matched to a gene: 10. The germline V gene encodes CDR1 MNHEY and CDR2 SVGEGT. The DNA of the CDR3 is TGTGCCAGCAGTTACCGGGGTACAGGGGGTCAGAATCAGCCCCAGCATTTT. It codes for CASSYRGTGGQNQPQHF.

This clonotype was found a few times. This chain's CDR3 is CATSRDWSGGPLLDYEQYF. Here the CDR3 DNA reads TGTGCCACCAGCAGAGATTGGAGCGGGGGGCCACTACTTGACTACGAGCAGTACTTC. V is TRBV15 and J is TRBJ2-7, with 9 nucleotides matching TRBD2. Per germline, CDR1 LNHNV and CDR2 YYDKDF (reference sequence). The CDR3 spans 19 residues. V was clipped by 0 bases and J by 3 bases; unmatched bases: 15.

This clonotype has more than one count but fewer than ten. The chain carries TRBV12-3 or TRBV12-4 and TRBJ1-1, with D perhaps TRBD1 (5 bases). This CDR3 comprises 14 residues. Deletions cut 2 bases from V and 4 bases from J, with 11 bases between. This CDR3 is CASSLQGTFTEAFF. The CDR3 nucleotides are TGTGCCAGCAGTTTACAGGGCACTTTCACTGAAGCTTTCTTT.

This clonotype turned up a few times. The chain uses TRBV3-1 and TRBJ2-7; 7 positions agree with TRBD1. This CDR3 spans 18 amino acids. The germline CDR1 and CDR2 sequences are LGHDT and YNNKEL (reference sequence). V trimming: 0 bases; J trimming: 2 bases; junction bases outside the gene matches: 13. In DNA, the CDR3 is TGTGCCAGCAGCCAAGACCCTTTGTGCAGGGGGTTTACCTACGAGCAGTACTTC. Its protein product is CASSQDPLCRGFTYEQYF.

This clonotype showed up just a few times. The chain couples TRBV28 to TRBJ2-1; 8 positions agree with TRBD2. With V trimmed by 5 bases and J by 4 bases, 10 bases remained unmatched. Germline assignment: CDR1 MDHEN and CDR2 SYDVKM. The CDR3 totals 16 residues. Here the CDR3 reads CASSPLGSGDYNEQFF. The CDR3 DNA follows: TGTGCCAGCAGTCCCCTCGGTAGCGGGGATTACAATGAGCAGTTCTTC.

This clonotype came up a few times. The V gene is TRBV20-1, the J gene TRBJ2-7, with TRBD2 identical over 10 bases. The CDR3 consists of 15 residues. V lost 3 bases to trimming and J lost 3 bases; unmatched junction nucleotides: 8. Germline V gene lookup returns CDR1 DFQATT and CDR2 SNEGSKA (reference sequence). CDR3 loop: CSARGLSGGDYEQYF. For the CDR3, the DNA is TGCAGTGCTAGGGGCCTCAGCGGGGGGGACTACGAGCAGTACTTC.

This clonotype was found a few times. The chain employs TRBV5-1 and TRBJ2-7, with D perhaps given as TRBD1 or TRBD2 (5 bases each). CDR1 and CDR2 from the germline V gene are SGHRS and YFSETQ. The CDR3 contains 14 residues. Deletions cut 7 bases from V and 1 base from J, with 15 bases between. The CDR3 sequence: CASATTGGSYEQYF. The CDR3 nucleotides read TGCGCCAGCGCTACGACTGGGGGTTCCTACGAGCAGTACTTC.

This clonotype was seen ten or more times. The gene calls are TRBV5-1 and TRBJ2-1; 9 bases are shared with TRBD1. This CDR3 is 14 amino acids long. The germline V gene has CDR1 SGHRS and CDR2 YFSETQ. J lost 7 bases, V lost 3 bases, and 5 bases had no gene match. CDR3 coding DNA: TGCGCCAGCAGCTGGGGGGACAGGGCGAATGAGCAGTTCTTC. Translation gives CASSWGDRANEQFF.

J is TRBJ1-2 and V is TRBV12-3 or TRBV12-4; D uncertain. The CDR3 has 14 residues. V lost 5 bases and J lost 3, with 13 bases in between. The CDR3 DNA reads TGTGCCAGCAGTACGATTCAGGAGGACTATGGCTACACCTTC. Translation gives CASSTIQEDYGYTF.

The chain combines TRBV7-2 with TRBJ1-1; D gene ambiguous. The length of the CDR3 is 15 residues. V lost 1 base and J 0 bases, leaving 9 bases between the germline ends. The V gene's germline CDR1 is SGHTA and CDR2 FQGNSA. Here the CDR3 DNA reads TGTGCCAGCAGCTTAGTCAGCAGTTTGAACACTGAAGCTTTCTTT. Its translation is CASSLVSSLNTEAFF.

CDR3 sequence: CASSFVQSMNTEAFF. In nucleotides, the CDR3 is TGTGCCAGCAGCTTCGTACAGTCCATGAACACTGAAGCTTTCTTT. This chain links TRBV7-9 with TRBJ1-1; D unresolved. The CDR3 is 15 amino acids. The V gene's germline CDR1 is SEHNR and CDR2 FQNEAQ (reference sequence). With 3 bases removed from V and 0 bases from J, the gap between germline ends came to 11 bases.

This chain joins TRBV3-1 and TRBJ1-2, with D hard to call. Trimming left V 2 bases short and J 6 bases short, with 19 bases between. The CDR3 is 16 residues long. In germline, CDR1 is LGHDT, CDR2 YNNKEL (reference sequence). CDR3 residues: CASSQWQRLGGHGYTF. CDR3 bases: TGTGCCAGCAGCCAATGGCAGAGACTGGGAGGACATGGCTACACCTTC.